This TCR beta chain emerged from a study of T cell responses to AZD1222 COVID-19 vaccine. Study details: Samples with a second dose at about 4 or about 12 weeks were pooled together. Study findings and constraints: Reports indicate that nearly half of spike-specific TCRs are directed at unmutated variant regions.

Assay used: immunoSEQ multiplex PCR; TCRdb lists only in-frame clones, some missing. The sample carries 160,000 or so clones, about 89% recorded once. This clone is a singleton in its sample. What it binds is not known. Specimen: peripheral blood, collected on day 0 of AZD1222 vaccination. This sequence was found in an adult in good health.

The CDR3 sequence: CASSQGGSNQPQHF. The CDR3 nucleotides are TGTGCCAGCAGCCAAGGGGGAAGCAATCAGCCCCAGCATTTT. V usage is TRBV28 and J usage is TRBJ1-5; D perhaps matches TRBD1 (6 bases). Germline V lookup: CDR1 MDHEN, CDR2 SYDVKM. The CDR3 is 14 residues long. V was cut by 6 bases and J by 1 base, with 10 bases left in between.